The sequence of this TCR beta chain was determined in a study of CD8+ T cells in alopecia areata. Study-wide results and limits: Many expanded lesional clones persisted in scalp and blood during tofacitinib.

cDNA prepared by RNA extraction and subsequent reverse transcription served as the template for sequencing. The assay was immunoSEQ multiplex PCR, and TCRdb's table has in-frame clones only and misses some. The table shows 150,000 to 200,000 clones, with around three fifths occurring only once. Note on this clone: Its antigen is not known.

Trimming took 4 bases from V and 2 from J, leaving 3 bases between them. Germline V gives CDR1 MNHEY, CDR2 SMNVEV (reference sequence). The CDR3 covers 12 residues. The treatment is: oral pan-JAK inhibitor, 5-10 mg twice daily. This TCR derives from a human donor with alopecia areata. The gene calls are TRBV27 and TRBJ1-5; D unresolved. This material consisted of CD4+ T cells sorted from blood, taken at week 24, from a patient treated with tofacitinib. CDR3 nucleotide sequence: TGTGCCAGCAGTTACGGCAATCAGCCCCAGCATTTT. Its protein product is CASSYGNQPQHF.